A selection of T cell receptor beta chains follows, all from one sample in a study of tissue T cells after allogeneic stem cell transplantation. Sequencing used immunoSEQ multiplex PCR; TCRdb keeps in-frame clones, though not all of them. The sample shows roughly 4,200 clones, 60% to 70% of them seen only once. The sample was tissue from the esophagus, taken at autopsy. Every receptor here comes from a female donor over 55 with lung cancer. The CDR3 runs from the conserved cysteine through the conserved F or W. Each record gives: V gene, J gene, clone size, D gene, CDR3 protein, CDR3 DNA. D genes are given only for firm matches. The size field is filled for only some rows; it gives once, few, many or a size class.

v_call: TRBV18
j_call: TRBJ1-1
clone_size: -
d_call: -
cdr3_aa: CASSFEFGNTEAFF
cdr3_nt: TGTGCCAGCTCGTTCGAATTTGGTAACACTGAAGCTTTCTTT

v_call: TRBV19
j_call: TRBJ1-5
clone_size: -
d_call: TRBD1
cdr3_aa: CASRPTGIGNQPQHF
cdr3_nt: TGTGCCAGTAGGCCGACAGGGATTGGCAATCAGCCCCAGCATTTT

v_call: TRBV7-2
j_call: TRBJ1-2
clone_size: -
d_call: -
cdr3_aa: CASSLVGGQGTNYGYTF
cdr3_nt: TGTGCCAGCAGCTTAGTGGGGGGGCAGGGGACCAACTATGGCTACACCTTC

v_call: TRBV11-2
j_call: TRBJ2-7
clone_size: -
d_call: TRBD1
cdr3_aa: CASSITLGQGADEQYF
cdr3_nt: TGTGCCAGCAGCATAACCCTTGGACAGGGGGCAGACGAGCAGTACTTC

v_call: TRBV7-9
j_call: TRBJ2-1
clone_size: few
d_call: -
cdr3_aa: CASSLPTGKNEQFF
cdr3_nt: TGTGCCAGCAGCCTCCCAACAGGAAAAAATGAGCAGTTCTTC

v_call: TRBV5-1
j_call: TRBJ2-7
clone_size: large
d_call: TRBD2
cdr3_aa: CASSLFSGGLSYEQYF
cdr3_nt: TGCGCCAGCAGCTTATTCAGCGGGGGGCTATCCTACGAGCAGTACTTC

v_call: TRBV3-1/TRBV3-2
j_call: TRBJ2-2
clone_size: -
d_call: TRBD2
cdr3_aa: CASSPGLASGELFF
cdr3_nt: TGTGCCAGCAGCCCGGGACTAGCCTCCGGGGAGCTGTTTTTT

v_call: TRBV7-2
j_call: TRBJ2-7
clone_size: -
d_call: -
cdr3_aa: CASSLELGRSEQYF
cdr3_nt: TGTGCCAGCAGCTTAGAACTCGGGCGCTCCGAGCAGTACTTC

v_call: TRBV5-5
j_call: TRBJ2-1
clone_size: few
d_call: TRBD2
cdr3_aa: CASSETSSYNEQFF
cdr3_nt: TGTGCCAGCTCCGAGACTAGCTCTTACAATGAGCAGTTCTTC

v_call: TRBV9
j_call: TRBJ1-6
clone_size: -
d_call: -
cdr3_aa: CASSEGEGWSPLHF
cdr3_nt: TGTGCCAGCAGCGAGGGGGAGGGGTGGTCACCCCTCCACTTT

v_call: TRBV10-3
j_call: TRBJ1-6
clone_size: -
d_call: TRBD1
cdr3_aa: CAISKSSGQGNSPLHF
cdr3_nt: TGTGCCATTAGCAAAAGTTCGGGACAGGGGAATTCACCCCTCCACTTT